This T cell receptor beta chain was captured in a study of cytomegalovirus exposure and HLA in healthy donors. Overall study results and limits: TCR beta V- and J-gene trimming was later associated with a missense DCLRE1C variant.

CDR1 and CDR2 from the germline V gene are SGHRS and YFSETQ. CDR3 length equals 15 residues. V lost 4 bases and J lost 4, with 17 bases in between. With regard to this clone: What it binds is not known.

Primers included in the PCR were 60 Vbeta and 13 Jbeta primers. Original analysis: An analysis that came later counted 73 million or so unique TCR beta chains, 9 million to 12 million shared. Some clones are missing from TCRdb's copy, which holds only in-frame ones; the method was immunoSEQ multiplex PCR. The D gene and trimming were derived from the DNA, and the V and J assignments and clone size from that table. This table has some 91,000 clones, 86% appearing once. The V call is TRBV5-1, the J call TRBJ1-2, with D possibly being TRBD1 (5 bases). The receptor's source is a man aged 25 to 45 in good health and CMV-seropositive. Sequences were obtained from PBMCs. CDR3: CASSLGDGVSYGYTF. CDR3 DNA: TGCGCCAGCAGCCTAGGGGATGGTGTTAGCTATGGCTACACCTTC.